One and the same sample provided the 21 T cell receptor beta chains below, sequenced in a study of chronic HIV infection and antiretroviral therapy. TCRdb re-called the 5' RACE reads through MiXCR, storing one row per CDR3 protein. Among around 30,000 distinct CDR3 sequences listed, under 9.5% were seen once. Specimen: peripheral blood. Receptors originate from an adult who had HIV and had not received antiretroviral therapy, or was an uninfected healthy control (not recorded which).

This clonotype turned up a few times. Relative to the germline gene, one junction end is altered; a read error may explain this. V usage is TRBV10-3 and J usage is TRBJ2-6; perhaps D is TRBD1 or TRBD2 (5 bases each). Germline V lookup: CDR1 ENHRY, CDR2 SYGVKD. The CDR3 extends over 14 amino acids. The CDR3 coding sequence is TGTGCCATCAGTGAGTCGGTTGGGGGCAACGTCCTGACTTTC. Translating gives CAISESVGGNVLTF.

This clonotype appeared many times. The chain joins TRBV6-2 or TRBV6-3 to TRBJ1-5; D uncertain. Germline loops: CDR1 MNHEY, CDR2 SVGEGT. This CDR3 has 15 amino acids. Trimming cost V 2 bases and J 3 bases, with 11 bases left between them. The DNA of the CDR3 is TGTGCCAGCAGTTACGAAGGCATTGTCAATCAGCCCCAGCATTTT. Encoded protein: CASSYEGIVNQPQHF.

This clonotype was seen only once. The rearrangement uses TRBV29-1 and TRBJ1-2, with D perhaps matching TRBD1 (5 bases). The CDR3 totals 16 residues. CDR1 SQVTM and CDR2 ANQGSEA come from the germline V gene. Trimming removed 4 bases at V and 3 bases at J, with 21 bases between. CDR3 region: CSVVAFGPGSDYGYTF. The DNA of the CDR3 is TGCAGCGTTGTGGCTTTCGGCCCAGGGTCCGACTATGGCTACACCTTC.

This clonotype was observed many times. J is TRBJ1-5 and V is TRBV5-6, with D unclear. V dropped 0 bases and J dropped 6 bases, with 7 bases sitting between them. The germline V gene has CDR1 SGHDT and CDR2 YYEEEE. CDR3 length: 13 residues. The CDR3 DNA follows: TGTGCCAGCAGCTTGGGGGAGGGTCAGCCCCAGCATTTT. This sequence encodes CASSLGEGQPQHF.

In its sample, this clonotype was seen many times. CDR3 bases: TGTGCCAGCAGCTCTCAACAGGCCCATAATGAAAAACTGTTTTTT. This gives the protein CASSSQQAHNEKLFF. The chain couples TRBV7-2 to TRBJ1-4, with D possibly TRBD1 on 5 matching bases. The V gene lost 4 bases and the J gene lost 4 bases, with 13 bases spanning the gap. The CDR3 contains 15 residues. Per germline, CDR1 SGHTA and CDR2 FQGNSA.

This clonotype was detected many times. The V gene is TRBV5-5, the J gene TRBJ2-3; TRBD2 matches at 10 bases. This CDR3 is built from 15 residues. V dropped 2 bases and J dropped 2; count of bases not matched to a gene: 2. The germline gives CDR1 SGHKS, CDR2 YYEKEE (reference sequence). The CDR3, as DNA: TGTGCCAGCAGCTTTACTAGCGGGATCACAGATACGCAGTATTTT. Its protein is CASSFTSGITDTQYF.

By sample share, this clonotype is medium-sized. DNA for the CDR3: TGTGCCAGCATTCGAGTAGGGACAGCGAATCAGCCCCAGCATTTT. The encoded protein is CASIRVGTANQPQHF. This chain joins TRBV6-1 and TRBJ1-5, with 7 bases identical to TRBD1. The V segment lost 7 bases and the J segment 4 bases; nucleotides outside the gene matches: 10. The CDR3 length is 15 residues. Germline CDR1 MNHNS, CDR2 SASEGT.

This clonotype was counted many times. V gene TRBV10-3 combines with J gene TRBJ2-7, with D perhaps matching TRBD2 (6 bases). With 3 bases removed from V and 2 bases from J, the gap between germline ends came to 8 bases. Germline V gene data show CDR1 as ENHRY and CDR2 as SYGVKD. This CDR3 region has 13 residues. CDR3 protein: CAISEGLTYEQYF. CDR3 bases: TGTGCCATCAGTGAAGGACTAACCTACGAGCAGTACTTC.

This clonotype was observed a few times. V is TRBV20-1 and J is TRBJ1-5, with D perhaps matching TRBD1 (6 bases). There are 14 residues in the CDR3. V dropped 4 bases and J dropped 1 base, with 11 bases sitting between them. Germline V gene lookup returns CDR1 DFQATT and CDR2 SNEGSKA (reference sequence). The chain's CDR3 is CSATQGISNQPQHF. The CDR3 DNA is TGCAGTGCTACACAGGGAATCAGCAATCAGCCCCAGCATTTT.

This clonotype showed up many times. J is TRBJ2-7 and V is TRBV12-3 or TRBV12-4; the match to TRBD2 covers 8 bases. The length of the CDR3 is 14 residues. V was clipped by 2 bases and J by 6 bases; unmatched bases: 6. CDR3 region: CASSLTGTSGEQYF. CDR3 DNA: TGTGCCAGCAGTTTAACCGGGACTAGTGGCGAGCAGTACTTC.

This clonotype has ten or more counts. The rearrangement joins TRBV11-2 to TRBJ2-2, with TRBD2 matching 8 bases. V lost 5 bases, J lost 4 bases, and 18 bases stayed unmatched. The CDR3 covers 19 residues. Germline V lookup: CDR1 SGHAT, CDR2 FQNNGV. This chain's CDR3 is CASSPRASPLAAGTGELFF. The CDR3 nucleotides read TGTGCCAGCAGCCCTAGGGCCTCCCCACTAGCGGCAGGCACCGGGGAGCTGTTTTTT.

This clonotype was detected ten times or more. The chain employs TRBV20-1 and TRBJ2-1; 11 bases fit TRBD2. The CDR3 is 15 amino acids. The V gene end was trimmed by 5 bases and the J gene end by 3 bases; junction bases not matched to a gene: 6. The germline V gene encodes CDR1 DFQATT and CDR2 SNEGSKA (reference sequence). The CDR3 region has the DNA TGCAGTGCTGTAGGCGGACTAGCGGGCTACAATGAGCAGTTCTTC. It codes for CSAVGGLAGYNEQFF.

This clonotype has a count of ten or more. The CDR3 here is CASSQGTSGRPGGEQFF. The CDR3 coding sequence is TGTGCCAGCAGCCAAGGGACTAGCGGGAGGCCGGGAGGTGAGCAGTTCTTC. The J gene is TRBJ2-1, the V gene TRBV3-1, with TRBD2 matching over 14 bases. From germline, CDR1 is LGHDT and CDR2 YNNKEL (reference sequence). Trimming at V came to 1 base and at J to 9 bases, leaving 8 bases not matched to a gene. The CDR3 runs to 17 residues.

This clonotype was detected ten times or more. The chain couples TRBV24-1 to TRBJ1-1; no firm D call. The V and J ends lost 2 bases and 1 base respectively, with 10 bases between them. Looked up from germline, CDR1 is KGHDR and CDR2 is SFDVKD. This CDR3 has 15 residues. CDR3 in amino acids: CATSDSRTPNTEAFF. The CDR3 DNA reads as TGTGCCACCAGTGATTCCCGGACGCCGAACACTGAAGCTTTCTTT.

V usage is TRBV2 and J usage is TRBJ1-1; 7 nucleotides line up with TRBD1. Trimming at V came to 8 bases and at J to 3 bases, leaving 6 bases not matched to a gene. The CDR3 contains 13 residues. In germline, CDR1 is SNHLY, CDR2 FYNNEI. For the CDR3, the DNA is TGTGCCAGCTTCGCCAGGGGGGACACTGAAGCTTTCTTT. Its translation is CASFARGDTEAFF.

This clonotype was observed many times. The chain employs TRBV7-2 and TRBJ2-2; D unclear. Trimming took 5 bases from V and 6 from J, leaving 7 bases between them. Germline CDR1 reads SGHTA; CDR2 reads FQGNSA. The CDR3 runs to 12 residues. The CDR3 DNA follows: TGTGCCAGCAGCCCACAGTCCGGGGAGCTGTTTTTT. Its translation: CASSPQSGELFF.

V usage is TRBV7-2 and J usage is TRBJ2-5; TRBD2 is a possible D gene (6 bases). Germline V lookup: CDR1 SGHTA, CDR2 FQGNSA. CDR3 size: 14 residues. V was shortened by 1 base and J by 2 bases, with 8 bases between the two germline ends. CDR3 bases: TGTGCCAGCAGCTTAGGCGGAGGGCAAGAGACCCAGTACTTC. Its protein product is CASSLGGGQETQYF.

The sample holds a few counts of this clonotype. V is TRBV29-1 and J is TRBJ2-5; unclear D gene. V lost 4 bases and J lost 2, with 14 bases in between. The CDR3 runs to 14 residues. The germline V gene encodes CDR1 SQVTM and CDR2 ANQGSEA. The CDR3 loop is CSVGPRMRQETQYF. The CDR3 nucleotides are TGCAGCGTTGGGCCTAGGATGAGGCAAGAGACCCAGTACTTC. Supplemented by reference TRBV29-1 and TRBJ2-5, the full variable domain reads SAVISQKPSRDICQRGTSLTIQCQVDSQVTMMFWYRQQPGQSLTLIATANQGSEATYESGFVIDKFPISRPNLTFSTLTVSNMSPEDSSIYLCSVGPRMRQETQYFGPGTRLLVL.

Ten or more counts support this clonotype. V usage is TRBV30 and J usage is TRBJ2-7; possible D gene TRBD1, 5 bases. In germline, CDR1 is GTSNPN, CDR2 SVGIG (reference sequence). V lost 5 bases to trimming and J lost 0 bases, with 8 bases between them. The CDR3 sequence is 12 residues long. DNA for the CDR3: TGTGCCTGGGACAGACACTCCTACGAGCAGTACTTC. It translates to CAWDRHSYEQYF.

This clonotype was seen many times. The chain recombines TRBV12-3 or TRBV12-4 with TRBJ1-4; TRBD1 is a possible D gene (5 bases). The CDR3 length is 13 residues. V dropped 3 bases and J dropped 8 bases, with 10 bases sitting between them. The chain's CDR3 is CASSLQGREKLFF. CDR3 coding DNA: TGTGCCAGCAGTTTGCAGGGCAGGGAAAAACTGTTTTTT.

In its sample, this clonotype was seen a few times. The rearrangement uses TRBV4-1 and TRBJ2-2; D call uncertain. The CDR3 length is 17 residues. V was trimmed by 3 bases and J by 0 bases, leaving 14 bases between them. Germline assignment: CDR1 MGHRA and CDR2 YSYEKL. The CDR3 reads CASSHPQSGANTGELFF. CDR3 nucleotides: TGCGCCAGCAGCCATCCCCAGTCGGGTGCGAACACCGGGGAGCTGTTTTTT.